This T cell receptor beta chain was sequenced in a study of shared clonotypes between healthy human individuals. The CDR3 covers 16 residues. CDR1 and CDR2 (germline): SEHNR, FQNEAQ (reference sequence). Between the trimmed V and J ends, which lost 2 bases and 3 bases, there was a span of 16 bases. TCRdb's table, derived via immunoSEQ multiplex PCR, lists solely in-frame clones and lacks some. This table holds more than 1,200,000 clones, just under 99% found once. The J gene is TRBJ1-2, the V gene TRBV7-9, with D perhaps TRBD1 (5 bases). Sequencing input: naive CD4+ T cells sorted from blood. Subset reported: CD45RA+ positively selected. The sequence was collected from a man aged 30 to 45 in good health. CDR3 nucleotide sequence: TGTGCCAGCAGCTTACTATCCTGGGGCGCAGACTATGGCTACACCTTC. Amino acid sequence: CASSLLSWGADYGYTF.